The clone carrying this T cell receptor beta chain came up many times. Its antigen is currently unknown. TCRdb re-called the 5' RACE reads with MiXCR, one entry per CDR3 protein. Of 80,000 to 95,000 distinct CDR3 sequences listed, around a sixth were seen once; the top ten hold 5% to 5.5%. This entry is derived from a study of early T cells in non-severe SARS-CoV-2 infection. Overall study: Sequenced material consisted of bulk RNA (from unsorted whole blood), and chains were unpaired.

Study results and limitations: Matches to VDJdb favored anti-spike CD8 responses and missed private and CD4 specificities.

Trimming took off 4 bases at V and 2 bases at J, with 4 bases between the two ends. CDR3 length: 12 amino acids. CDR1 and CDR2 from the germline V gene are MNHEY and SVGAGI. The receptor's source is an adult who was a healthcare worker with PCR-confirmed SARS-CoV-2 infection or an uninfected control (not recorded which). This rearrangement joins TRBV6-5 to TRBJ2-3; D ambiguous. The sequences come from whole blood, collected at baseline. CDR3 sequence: CASSSNTDTQYF. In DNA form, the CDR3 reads TGTGCCAGCAGTTCCAACACAGATACGCAGTATTTT.